Listed here are 13 T cell receptor beta chains from one sample, sequenced in a study of shared T cell receptors in the human thymus. Generated by immunoSEQ multiplex PCR, the TCRdb table keeps only in-frame clones and is missing some. The sample records 540,000 or so clones, 75% to 80% being singletons. The sample also formed part of further work on human thymus T cells.

The sequencing input was thymocytes. The source is a boy in the first two years of life with a congenital heart defect.

The rearrangement links TRBV2 to TRBJ1-1; D remains unclear. The length of the CDR3 is 17 residues. Germline loops: CDR1 SNHLY, CDR2 FYNNEI. V was clipped by 4 bases and J by 1 base, with 19 bases between them. CDR3 in amino acids: CASSGSQSLSANTEAFF. The CDR3 DNA is TGTGCCAGCAGTGGGTCACAGTCCCTATCGGCGAACACTGAAGCTTTCTTT.

The chain has TRBV5-4 and TRBJ2-7; 9 positions agree with TRBD1. CDR1 is SGHNT, CDR2 YYREEE, per germline (reference sequence). The CDR3 is made up of 15 amino acids. V gave up 4 bases and J gave up 3 bases; unmatched junction bases: 8. The CDR3 here is CASSRDRGFDYEQYF. In DNA, the CDR3 is TGTGCCAGCAGCCGCGACAGGGGGTTCGACTACGAGCAGTACTTC.

The chain uses TRBV5-6 and TRBJ2-2; TRBD2 agrees at 13 bases. Germline loops: CDR1 SGHDT, CDR2 YYEEEE. V trimming: 5 bases; J trimming: 4 bases; junction bases outside the gene matches: 8. The CDR3 sequence is 17 residues long. The CDR3 loop is CASRGRTSGSGTGELFF. The CDR3 nucleotides are TGTGCCAGCAGAGGGAGGACTAGCGGGAGCGGCACCGGGGAGCTGTTTTTT.

V gene TRBV27 combines with J gene TRBJ1-5, with 8 bases identical to TRBD1. The V gene's germline CDR1 is MNHEY and CDR2 SMNVEV (reference sequence). The CDR3 is made up of 16 amino acids. V trimming: 4 bases; J trimming: 6 bases; junction bases outside the gene matches: 11. CDR3 amino acids: CASSSEGQGGRQPQHF. The CDR3 bases are TGTGCCAGCAGTTCCGAAGGACAGGGAGGCCGTCAGCCCCAGCATTTT.

V gene TRBV27 combines with J gene TRBJ2-6; D possibly corresponds to TRBD1 (6 bases). The V end was cut by 5 bases, the J end by 0 bases, with 26 bases between. The CDR3 covers 21 residues. In germline, CDR1 is MNHEY, CDR2 SMNVEV (reference sequence). The CDR3 reads CASSTTNRNRDRSSGANVLTF. The CDR3 coding sequence is TGTGCCAGCAGTACAACAAACCGGAACAGGGATAGGAGCTCTGGGGCCAACGTCCTGACTTTC.

The CDR3 bases are TGTGCCAGCAGCCGTCGGGGGGGCACTGAAGCTTTCTTT. Amino acids: CASSRRGGTEAFF. V is TRBV14 and J is TRBJ1-1, with D perhaps matching TRBD1 (5 bases). The germline CDR1 and CDR2 sequences are SGHDN and FVKESK. The CDR3 consists of 13 residues. Between the trimmed V and J ends, which lost 4 bases and 4 bases, there was a span of 10 bases.

The CDR3 DNA sequence: TGTGCCAGCAGTGAAGGTTACGACAGGGGGCCCCATAGCAATCAGCCCCAGCATTTT. Translation: CASSEGYDRGPHSNQPQHF. The chain carries TRBV6-1 and TRBJ1-5; 10 bases are a match to TRBD1. The J segment lost 0 bases and the V segment lost 1 base, leaving 9 bases of the junction unmatched. Germline V gene sequence: CDR1 MNHNS, CDR2 SASEGT. This CDR3 contains 19 residues.

The chain links TRBV7-9 to TRBJ2-5; 12 bases line up with TRBD2. This CDR3 has 18 amino acids. Germline CDR1 and CDR2: SEHNR and FQNEAQ (reference sequence). Losses at the gene ends were 4 bases for V and 5 bases for J; bases not matched to a gene: 14. The CDR3 nucleotides read TGTGCCAGCAGCTGCCCGGGACTAGCGGGCGAAGGGGGGGAGACCCAGTACTTC. Its protein product is CASSCPGLAGEGGETQYF.

This clone was observed a few times. This chain links TRBV16 with TRBJ2-7; 7 bases align to TRBD1. This CDR3 has 15 residues. Per germline, CDR1 KGHSY and CDR2 FQNENV. V lost 3 bases to trimming and J lost 10 bases; unmatched junction nucleotides: 15. The CDR3 nucleotides are TGTGCCAGCAGCCAGGCCCAAATATGGGACAGATCTCAGTACTTC. Translation gives CASSQAQIWDRSQYF.

The J gene is TRBJ2-7, the V gene TRBV28, with D tentatively TRBD1 (6 bases). This CDR3 has 13 amino acids. Trimming cost V 5 bases and J 2 bases, with 10 bases left between them. CDR1 is MDHEN and CDR2 is SYDVKM in the germline V gene. CDR3 loop: CASSPRDTYEQYF. The CDR3 DNA sequence: TGTGCCAGCAGTCCCAGGGACACCTACGAGCAGTACTTC.

The genes are TRBV7-2 and TRBJ2-1; D may be TRBD1 (6 bases). From germline, CDR1 is SGHTA and CDR2 FQGNSA. The CDR3 length is 12 residues. The V and J ends lost 3 bases and 6 bases respectively, with 6 bases between them. The CDR3 loop is CASSFRGNEQFF. As DNA, the CDR3 is TGTGCCAGCAGCTTCAGGGGCAATGAGCAGTTCTTC.

The chain recombines TRBV4-3 with TRBJ2-5, with 11 bases aligning to TRBD2. V lost 2 bases to trimming and J lost 5 bases; unmatched junction nucleotides: 10. In germline, CDR1 is LGHNA, CDR2 YSLEER. This CDR3 is 17 amino acids long. The CDR3 is CASSQLSTTSGKETQYF. CDR3 bases: TGCGCCAGCAGCCAACTTTCCACGACTAGCGGGAAGGAGACCCAGTACTTC.

This clone was counted only a few times. The chain employs TRBV5-1 and TRBJ1-2; TRBD1 agrees at 11 bases. The CDR3 is 17 residues long. Germline assignment: CDR1 SGHRS and CDR2 YFSETQ. The V segment lost 4 bases and the J segment 6 bases; nucleotides outside the gene matches: 14. CDR3 in amino acids: CASSTANRGQGGNGYTF. In nucleotides, the CDR3 is TGCGCCAGCAGCACCGCTAACCGGGGACAGGGGGGTAATGGCTACACCTTC.